Each of the 26 T cell receptor beta chains below was sequenced from the same sample in a study of cytomegalovirus exposure and HLA in healthy donors (dated by TCRdb to the late 2010s). Library method: the immunoSEQ multiplex PCR assay. For the multiplex PCR, a mixture combining 60 forward primers for TCR Vbeta segments and 13 reverse primers for TCR Jbeta segments was used. Held by TCRdb, this immuneACCESS table contains in-frame sequences only and omits some clones. Under half of the omission traces to an unresolved V gene where checked; the cause of the rest is unknown. Recorded for this sample are fewer than 250,000 clones; more than 60% of them occurred a single time. Together, the top ten hold 2% to 2.5% of the sample. Sequencing was done on a sample of PBMCs. The source is a woman aged 25 to 39 in good health and CMV-seropositive.

This clone was seen a few times. The chain employs TRBV27 and TRBJ1-1, with TRBD1 as a possible D gene (5 bases). CDR1 MNHEY and CDR2 SMNVEV come from the germline V gene (reference sequence). This CDR3 is built from 14 residues. V shed 3 bases and J shed 3 bases, with 11 bases lying between them. Here the CDR3 DNA reads TGTGCCAGCAGTTTGTCTAAAGGGGACACTGAAGCTTTCTTT. Translated: CASSLSKGDTEAFF.

This clone was seen a single time. V gene TRBV28 combines with J gene TRBJ2-3; D is uncertain. CDR1 is MDHEN and CDR2 is SYDVKM in the germline V gene. The V and J ends lost 8 bases and 0 bases respectively, with 6 bases between them. The CDR3 is 12 residues long. Written as DNA, the CDR3 is TGTGCCAGCTCTATAAGCACAGATACGCAGTATTTT. It yields the protein CASSISTDTQYF.

CDR3 amino acids: CASSVGTSTYEQYF. The DNA of the CDR3 is TGTGCCAGCAGCGTCGGGACTAGTACCTACGAGCAGTACTTC. J is TRBJ2-7 and V is TRBV9; 8 bases align to TRBD2. The CDR3 runs 14 residues. Losses at the gene ends were 2 bases for V and 2 bases for J; bases not matched to a gene: 3. Germline V gene data show CDR1 as SGDLS and CDR2 as YYNGEE.

V usage is TRBV9 and J usage is TRBJ1-1, with D tentatively TRBD1 (5 bases). The germline V and J ends were trimmed by 4 bases and 4 bases, with 11 bases remaining between them. The CDR3 covers 13 residues. CDR1 is SGDLS and CDR2 is YYNGEE in the germline V gene. CDR3 in DNA: TGTGCCAGCAGCCCCCTCGGGGGCACTGAAGCTTTCTTT. Protein product: CASSPLGGTEAFF.

The chain uses TRBV7-2 and TRBJ2-3, with 16 nucleotides matching TRBD2. The CDR3 is made up of 17 amino acids. Germline CDR1 reads SGHTA; CDR2 reads FQGNSA. Germline trimming cut 4 bases from V and 3 bases from J; bases unmatched to any gene: 4. In DNA, the CDR3 is TGTGCCAGCAGCTCCGGGACTAGCGGGGGGGCAACAGATACGCAGTATTTT. Amino acid sequence: CASSSGTSGGATDTQYF.

The CDR3 nucleotides are TGTGCCAGCTCACCACCGGGTCTAGGGGGCGGCACTGAAGCTTTCTTT. Protein sequence: CASSPPGLGGGTEAFF. The chain has TRBV18 and TRBJ1-1, with 7 bases identical to TRBD1. V dropped 0 bases and J dropped 4; count of bases not matched to a gene: 8. This CDR3 region has 16 residues. CDR1 and CDR2 from the germline V gene are KGHSH and LQKENI.

This chain connects TRBV5-1 to TRBJ1-1, with 10 nucleotides matching TRBD1. Germline lookup yields CDR1 SGHRS and CDR2 YFSETQ. With V trimmed by 1 base and J by 9 bases, 6 bases remained unmatched. CDR3 length: 14 amino acids. Here the CDR3 DNA reads TGCGCCAGCAGCTTGTGGGAGGACAGGGGGAAAGCTTTCTTT. Its translation is CASSLWEDRGKAFF.

This clone was observed a single time. This sequence joins TRBV15 and TRBJ1-3, with D possibly matching TRBD1 (5 bases). V shed 0 bases and J shed 2 bases, with 17 bases lying between them. Germline V CDR1 and CDR2: LNHNV, YYDKDF (reference sequence). The CDR3 loop spans 18 amino acids. CDR3 region: CATSRERSGAGTGNTIYF. The DNA of the CDR3 is TGTGCCACCAGCAGAGAACGAAGCGGGGCTGGGACTGGAAACACCATATATTTT.

The chain uses TRBV28 and TRBJ1-6; no reliable D call. The CDR3 is made up of 13 amino acids. Germline V gene data show CDR1 as MDHEN and CDR2 as SYDVKM. V was clipped by 7 bases and J by 6 bases, with 10 bases between them. The CDR3 region has the DNA TGTGCCAGCAAAAGCCGGTCTAATTCACCCCTCCACTTT. Translating gives CASKSRSNSPLHF.

This chain connects TRBV29-1 to TRBJ2-5; 9 bases agree with TRBD2. The CDR3 loop spans 12 amino acids. Germline CDR1 and CDR2: SQVTM and ANQGSEA. J was trimmed by 5 bases and V by 5 bases; bases with no gene match: 3. CDR3 coding DNA: TGCAGCGTTAGCGGGGGGTCGGAGACCCAGTACTTC. Its protein is CSVSGGSETQYF.

Of note for this clone: A junction end diverges from the germline sequence, so it may reflect a read error. The V call is TRBV6-6, the J call TRBJ2-5, with D maybe TRBD2 (5 bases). Germline V lookup: CDR1 MNHNY, CDR2 SVGAGI (reference sequence). The CDR3 spans 13 residues. The CDR3 loop is CASSYGVRETRYF. DNA of the CDR3: TGTGCCAGCAGTTACGGGGTGAGGGAGACCCGGTACTTC.

The V gene is TRBV30, the J gene TRBJ1-3; weak D call: TRBD1 (5 bases). The CDR3 length is 14 residues. CDR1 is GTSNPN, CDR2 SVGIG, per germline (reference sequence). Trimming removed 1 base from V and 7 bases from J, with 14 bases in between. The CDR3 sequence is CAWSASIAGNTIYF. CDR3 coding DNA: TGTGCCTGGAGTGCCTCGATAGCAGGGAACACCATATATTTT.

The chain uses TRBV7-2 and TRBJ2-7, with 7 bases aligning to TRBD2. Germline loops: CDR1 SGHTA, CDR2 FQGNSA. After removal of 1 base from V and 7 bases from J, the junction contained 1 base not matched to a gene. The CDR3 has 12 amino acids. For the CDR3, the DNA is TGTGCCAGCAGCTTAGGGCGGGGGGAGCAGTACTTC. Residues: CASSLGRGEQYF.

The CDR3 sequence is CASSLGAYSNQPQHF. The CDR3 DNA sequence: TGTGCCAGCAGCTTAGGAGCCTATAGCAATCAGCCCCAGCATTTT. The V and J genes are TRBV7-8 and TRBJ1-5; D not resolved. Germline V gene lookup returns CDR1 SGHVS and CDR2 FQNEAQ. CDR3 size: 15 residues. V lost 1 base to trimming and J lost 0 bases, with 7 bases between them.

V is TRBV9 and J is TRBJ2-3; TRBD1 matches at 7 bases. The CDR3 totals 12 residues. J was trimmed by 9 bases and V by 4 bases; bases with no gene match: 5. Germline V gene lookup returns CDR1 SGDLS and CDR2 YYNGEE. CDR3: CASSPSQGTQYF. The CDR3 DNA is TGTGCCAGCAGCCCCTCACAGGGGACGCAGTATTTT. The full variable domain, rest sourced from reference TRBV9 and TRBJ2-3, is DSGVTQTPKHLITATGQRVTLRCSPRSGDLSVYWYQQSLDQGLQFLIQYYNGEERAKGNILERFSAQQFPDLHSELNLSSLELGDSALYFCASSPSQGTQYFGPGTRLTVL.

This chain uses TRBV6-6 with TRBJ1-2; TRBD1 is a possible D gene (5 bases). This CDR3 is built from 15 residues. V lost 10 bases and J lost 5, with 23 bases in between. CDR1 is MNHNY and CDR2 is SVGAGI in the germline V gene (reference sequence). The CDR3 sequence is CATLAEEGRYYGYTF. In DNA form, the CDR3 reads TGTGCCACTTTGGCAGAGGAGGGGCGATATTATGGCTACACCTTC.

The genes are TRBV6-5 and TRBJ2-2; no definite D call. V was cut by 0 bases and J by 4 bases, with 9 bases left in between. This CDR3 comprises 15 residues. Germline CDR1 MNHEY, CDR2 SVGAGI. CDR3 in amino acids: CASSYSTFLTGELFF. The CDR3 nucleotides read TGTGCCAGCAGTTACTCTACTTTCCTCACCGGGGAGCTGTTTTTT.

The chain employs TRBV5-1 and TRBJ1-1; 9 bases agree with TRBD1. Germline V CDR1 and CDR2: SGHRS, YFSETQ. J was trimmed by 5 bases and V by 1 base; bases with no gene match: 6. This CDR3 has 15 residues. The CDR3 bases are TGCGCCAGCAGCTTGCCACGACAGGGGGGAACTGAAGCTTTCTTT. Translation gives CASSLPRQGGTEAFF.

The chain has TRBV30 and TRBJ2-2; D remains unclear. Germline V gene sequence: CDR1 GTSNPN, CDR2 SVGIG (reference sequence). The length of the CDR3 is 12 residues. V was trimmed by 0 bases and J by 9 bases, leaving 8 bases between them. CDR3 nucleotides: TGTGCCTGGAGTGTAATCGGTAGGGAGCTGTTTTTT. Its protein is CAWSVIGRELFF. The variable domain in full, with the rest retrieved from reference TRBV30 and TRBJ2-2, is SQTIHQWPATLVQPVGSPLSLECTVEGTSNPNLYWYRQAAGRGLQLLFYSVGIGQISSEVPQNLSASRPQDRQFILSSKKLLLSDSGFYLCAWSVIGRELFFGEGSRLTVL.

The rearrangement uses TRBV4-2 and TRBJ2-1, with 9 bases matching TRBD1. The CDR3 consists of 16 residues. The germline V gene has CDR1 LGHNA and CDR2 YNFKEQ. Germline trimming cut 1 base from V and 2 bases from J; bases unmatched to any gene: 3. The CDR3 here is CASSQAGQGTYNEQFF. As DNA, the CDR3 is TGTGCCAGCAGCCAAGCGGGACAGGGCACCTACAATGAGCAGTTCTTC.

The V and J genes are TRBV28 and TRBJ1-5, with TRBD1 matching 8 bases. The germline gives CDR1 MDHEN, CDR2 SYDVKM. V lost 7 bases to trimming and J lost 5 bases; unmatched junction nucleotides: 7. The CDR3 totals 14 residues. CDR3 sequence (DNA): TGTGCCAGCACTAGACAGGGGCGGGATCAGCCCCAGCATTTT. This translates into CASTRQGRDQPQHF.

The chain couples TRBV11-2 to TRBJ1-1; D unresolved. The CDR3 extends over 13 amino acids. Trimming pared 0 bases from V and 1 base from J, leaving 3 bases between. Germline CDR1 and CDR2: SGHAT and FQNNGV. The CDR3 DNA sequence: TGTGCCAGCAGCTTAGATCGGAACACTGAAGCTTTCTTT. Its translation is CASSLDRNTEAFF.

Written as DNA, the CDR3 is TGTGCCTGGAGTGTAGGGCCGACAGGTTTGGCCTCCTATGGCTACACCTTC. Translation: CAWSVGPTGLASYGYTF. The rearrangement links TRBV30 to TRBJ1-2, with TRBD1 as a possible D gene (6 bases). The CDR3 loop spans 17 amino acids. Trimming took off 0 bases at V and 4 bases at J, with 21 bases between the two ends. Germline CDR1 reads GTSNPN; CDR2 reads SVGIG (reference sequence).

The V gene is TRBV7-2, the J gene TRBJ2-1, with TRBD2 matching 15 bases. The germline CDR1 and CDR2 sequences are SGHTA and FQGNSA. V lost 6 bases, J lost 7 bases, and 7 bases stayed unmatched. The CDR3 has 16 residues. DNA for the CDR3: TGTGCCAGCAGTTGGACTAGCGGGGGGGTCATTAATGAGCAGTTCTTC. This sequence encodes CASSWTSGGVINEQFF.

DNA for the CDR3: TGTGCCTGGAGTGTAGGAGGACCTTACACTGAAGCTTTCTTT. It is translated as CAWSVGGPYTEAFF. The chain is built from TRBV30 and TRBJ1-1; D not certain. Germline assignment: CDR1 GTSNPN and CDR2 SVGIG (reference sequence). The V end was cut by 0 bases, the J end by 3 bases, with 11 bases between. The CDR3 loop spans 14 amino acids.

The gene calls are TRBV29-1 and TRBJ1-1, with D hard to call. Germline CDR1 is SQVTM and CDR2 is ANQGSEA. This CDR3 has 12 amino acids. The DNA for the CDR3 is TGCAGTGGCTGTCGGAGTAACACTGAAGCTTTCTTT. Its protein product is CSGCRSNTEAFF.